The 32 T cell receptor beta chains in this list originate from one sample, sequenced in a study of control samples from healthy donors and cancer patients. The data were produced by immunoSEQ multiplex PCR, yet TCRdb's version contains in-frame clones alone and is incomplete. The sample consists of approximately 190,000 clones, 91% of them appearing once. Sequencing was performed on blood. All receptors come from a man younger than 45 in good health.

The genes are TRBV11-1 and TRBJ1-1; D ambiguous. The ends were cut back, 2 bases at V and 0 bases at J, with 7 bases in the middle. Per the germline V gene, CDR1 is SGHAT and CDR2 is FQDESV (reference sequence). The CDR3 consists of 14 residues. CDR3 nucleotide sequence: TGTGCCAGCAGCTTAACAGATATGAACACTGAAGCTTTCTTT. It encodes CASSLTDMNTEAFF. The entire variable domain, with the rest obtained from reference TRBV11-1 and TRBJ1-1, is as follows: EAEVAQSPRYKITEKSQAVAFWCDPISGHATLYWYRQILGQGPELLVQFQDESVVDDSQLPKDRFSAERLKGVDSTLKIQPAELGDSAMYLCASSLTDMNTEAFFGQGTRLTVV.

This clone was seen once. J is TRBJ1-1 and V is TRBV12-3 or TRBV12-4, with D unclear. V was cut by 3 bases and J by 2 bases, with 7 bases left in between. This CDR3 contains 13 residues. CDR3 in DNA: TGTGCCAGCAGTTTCACAGCTAACACTGAAGCTTTCTTT. Protein product: CASSFTANTEAFF.

The chain's CDR3 is CASSYERGQNEQFF. The DNA of the CDR3 is TGTGCCAGCAGCTACGAGAGAGGGCAAAATGAGCAGTTCTTC. The rearrangement uses TRBV7-8 and TRBJ2-1, with D possibly matching TRBD2 (5 bases). V was trimmed by 4 bases and J by 7 bases, leaving 14 bases between them. Germline V gene lookup returns CDR1 SGHVS and CDR2 FQNEAQ. This CDR3 is built from 14 residues.

This clone was recorded once. V usage is TRBV4-1 and J usage is TRBJ2-1, with 8 nucleotides matching TRBD2. V gave up 0 bases and J gave up 14 bases; unmatched junction bases: 18. The CDR3 has 17 residues. Germline V gene lookup returns CDR1 MGHRA and CDR2 YSYEKL. The CDR3 region is CASSQDGVGGAWSRKFF. The CDR3 nucleotides are TGCGCCAGCAGCCAAGATGGGGTCGGGGGGGCTTGGAGTCGAAAGTTCTTC.

The chain joins TRBV19 to TRBJ1-5; 9 bases agree with TRBD1. The CDR3 is 16 amino acids. CDR1 and CDR2 from the germline V gene are LNHDA and SQIVND (reference sequence). V shed 7 bases, J shed 0 bases, and the junction held 7 bases outside the gene matches. CDR3 in amino acids: CASTPGQGNSNQPQHF. The CDR3 DNA follows: TGTGCCAGTACTCCGGGACAGGGAAATAGCAATCAGCCCCAGCATTTT.

In its sample, this clone was seen many times. The V call is TRBV4-1, the J call TRBJ1-6; a weak D match, TRBD1 (6 bases). Looked up from germline, CDR1 is MGHRA and CDR2 is YSYEKL. Trimming pared 0 bases from V and 10 bases from J, leaving 16 bases between. The CDR3 is 16 residues long. CDR3 DNA: TGCGCCAGCAGCCAAGATAGACGCAGGGGAGGGTCACCCCTCCACTTT. It is translated as CASSQDRRRGGSPLHF.

The chain uses TRBV10-2 and TRBJ2-1; 10 bases map to TRBD1. Germline trimming cut 7 bases from V and 7 bases from J; bases unmatched to any gene: 4. The V gene's germline CDR1 is WSHSY and CDR2 SAAADI. CDR3 size: 13 residues. The CDR3 coding sequence is TGCGCCAGCAAAGACAGGGGGCGAAATGAGCAGTTCTTC. Translating it yields CASKDRGRNEQFF.

The J gene is TRBJ2-3, the V gene TRBV6-6; 9 bases line up with TRBD2. Per the germline V gene, CDR1 is MNHNY and CDR2 is SVGAGI (reference sequence). The CDR3 loop spans 15 amino acids. V shed 4 bases and J 2 bases; nucleotides not matched to a gene: 4. CDR3 in DNA: TGTGCCAGCAGTTTCACTAGCGGGTTCACAGATACGCAGTATTTT. Encoded protein: CASSFTSGFTDTQYF.

This sequence joins TRBV29-1 and TRBJ2-3; D tentatively reads TRBD1 or TRBD2 (6 bases each). V was clipped by 0 bases and J by 9 bases, with 22 bases between them. Germline V lookup: CDR1 SQVTM, CDR2 ANQGSEA. This CDR3 has 16 residues. The CDR3 nucleotides are TGCAGCGTTGAAGATCGAGGGGTCGGGAGTAGGGGGACGCAGTATTTT. Translated: CSVEDRGVGSRGTQYF.

The chain uses TRBV6-4 and TRBJ1-2, with TRBD1 as a possible D gene (6 bases). V was pared by 6 bases and J by 0 bases, with 14 bases between. In germline, CDR1 is MRHNA, CDR2 SNTAGT. The CDR3 is made up of 15 amino acids. CDR3 region: CASRLMDRANYGYTF. CDR3 DNA sequence: TGTGCCAGCAGATTAATGGACAGAGCTAACTATGGCTACACCTTC.

This chain links TRBV7-8 with TRBJ2-7; 9 bases are a match to TRBD1. The junction had 5 bases not matched to a gene; V was cut back by 5 bases and J by 0 bases. The CDR3 consists of 15 residues. Looked up from germline, CDR1 is SGHVS and CDR2 is FQNEAQ. The CDR3 DNA reads as TGTGCCAGCAGCCCCGGGACAGGGAGCTCCTACGAGCAGTACTTC. Residues: CASSPGTGSSYEQYF.

This chain uses TRBV20-1 with TRBJ1-1, with D uncertain. Trimming stripped 3 bases from V and 3 bases from J, with 5 bases between. Germline V gene data show CDR1 as DFQATT and CDR2 as SNEGSKA (reference sequence). CDR3 length equals 11 residues. The CDR3 DNA reads as TGCAGTGCTAGCAACGACACTGAAGCTTTCTTT. It specifies CSASNDTEAFF.

J is TRBJ1-1 and V is TRBV20-1, with D tentatively TRBD1 (6 bases). From germline, CDR1 is DFQATT and CDR2 SNEGSKA (reference sequence). The CDR3 is 11 amino acids. V lost 6 bases and J 6 bases, leaving 11 bases between the germline ends. CDR3 in DNA: TGCAGTGCCAAGAGGGGGTCTGAAGCTTTCTTT. This sequence encodes CSAKRGSEAFF.

The chain has TRBV27 and TRBJ1-2, with 8 bases lining up with TRBD1. CDR1 and CDR2 (germline): MNHEY, SMNVEV (reference sequence). This CDR3 contains 16 residues. V gave up 5 bases and J gave up 6 bases; unmatched junction bases: 14. The CDR3 spells CASSPRGQGSLHGYTF. The CDR3 DNA is TGTGCCAGCAGTCCGAGAGGACAGGGTTCACTACATGGCTACACCTTC.

The chain recombines TRBV18 with TRBJ2-2, with D tentatively TRBD2 (6 bases). CDR1 is KGHSH and CDR2 is LQKENI in the germline V gene. V was shortened by 3 bases and J by 3 bases, with 14 bases between the two germline ends. The CDR3 totals 16 residues. Here the CDR3 DNA reads TGTGCCAGCTCACCCCGTCCGTGGGGGGACACCGGGGAGCTGTTTTTT. It specifies CASSPRPWGDTGELFF.

CDR3 DNA sequence: TGCAGTGCTAGAGAAGGGTATGGCTACACCTTC. It codes for CSAREGYGYTF. The J gene is TRBJ1-2, the V gene TRBV20-1; no clear D. V dropped 0 bases and J dropped 5 bases, with 4 bases sitting between them. CDR1 is DFQATT and CDR2 is SNEGSKA in the germline V gene (reference sequence). The CDR3 is 11 amino acids.

CDR3 in amino acids: CASSPMTGDEQYF. CDR3 in DNA: TGCGCCAGCAGCCCGATGACGGGGGACGAGCAGTACTTC. The J gene is TRBJ2-7, the V gene TRBV4-1; TRBD2 might be the D (6 bases). Germline CDR1 is MGHRA and CDR2 is YSYEKL. V was cut by 4 bases and J by 5 bases, with 12 bases left in between. The CDR3 length is 13 residues.

The V gene is TRBV19, the J gene TRBJ1-4; D unresolved. Between the trimmed V and J ends, which lost 5 bases and 3 bases, there was a span of 7 bases. Germline CDR1 is LNHDA and CDR2 is SQIVND (reference sequence). CDR3 length equals 13 residues. Here the CDR3 DNA reads TGTGCCAGTAGTTTTTCCCCTAATGAAAAACTGTTTTTT. Protein sequence: CASSFSPNEKLFF.

The CDR3 DNA sequence: TGCGCCAGCAGTGAGTCGAATTTTTACGAGCAGTACTTC. Translating it yields CASSESNFYEQYF. V is TRBV10-1 and J is TRBJ2-7; D is undetermined. V lost 0 bases, J lost 4 bases, and 7 bases lay in between. This CDR3 spans 13 amino acids. CDR1 and CDR2 from the germline V gene are WNHNN and SYGVQD (reference sequence).

The CDR3 reads CASSEHKLNTGELFF. The CDR3 bases are TGTGCCAGCAGTGAACACAAACTCAACACCGGGGAGCTGTTTTTT. J is TRBJ2-2 and V is TRBV6-1; the D is unclear. CDR3 size: 15 residues. Germline-derived CDR1 and CDR2 are MNHNS and SASEGT. V was cut by 2 bases and J by 2 bases, with 9 bases left in between.

The chain employs TRBV6-1 and TRBJ1-2; D is unresolved. The CDR3 is 15 amino acids. Germline CDR1 reads MNHNS; CDR2 reads SASEGT. The V and J ends lost 1 base and 1 base respectively, with 10 bases between them. The CDR3 sequence: CASSEGDTFNYGYTF. As DNA, the CDR3 is TGTGCCAGCAGTGAAGGCGACACCTTTAACTATGGCTACACCTTC.

V and J are TRBV30 and TRBJ2-3, with D perhaps TRBD1 (5 bases). V was shortened by 1 base and J by 2 bases, with 7 bases between the two germline ends. Germline CDR1 and CDR2: GTSNPN and SVGIG (reference sequence). The CDR3 is 13 amino acids. The CDR3 nucleotides are TGTGCCTGGAGTGGGACACACACAGATACGCAGTATTTT. The encoded protein is CAWSGTHTDTQYF.

This chain joins TRBV5-5 and TRBJ2-3; 8 positions agree with TRBD1. Trimming took 1 base from V and 2 from J; bases not matched to a gene: 6. This CDR3 is built from 16 residues. CDR1 and CDR2 from the germline V gene are SGHKS and YYEKEE (reference sequence). CDR3 residues: CASSLFPQGDTDTQYF. The DNA of the CDR3 is TGTGCCAGCAGCTTGTTCCCACAGGGGGACACAGATACGCAGTATTTT.

As to this clone: Other DNA variants within this sample encode the same CDR3. The J gene is TRBJ1-2, the V gene TRBV3-1 (or the pseudogene TRBV3-2); 9 nucleotides agree with TRBD1. The CDR3 loop spans 13 amino acids. Trimming removed 4 bases from V and 7 bases from J; junction bases left unmatched: 4. CDR1 LGHDT and CDR2 YNNKEL come from the germline V gene (reference sequence). In DNA form, the CDR3 reads TGTGCCAGCAGCCTTGGACAGGGGAGTGGCTACACCTTC. Translation gives CASSLGQGSGYTF.

The chain carries TRBV2 and TRBJ1-2; D is uncertain. Trimming removed 8 bases at V and 3 bases at J, with 7 bases between. Germline CDR1 and CDR2: SNHLY and FYNNEI. CDR3 length: 11 residues. The CDR3 is CASGLDYGYTF. CDR3 DNA: TGTGCCAGCGGACTCGACTATGGCTACACCTTC.

The chain recombines TRBV5-1 with TRBJ1-3, with 7 bases matching TRBD1. The junction had 14 bases not matched to a gene; V was cut back by 7 bases and J by 4 bases. CDR1 SGHRS and CDR2 YFSETQ come from the germline V gene. The CDR3 contains 16 residues. The CDR3 here is CASPMRGPQTGNTIYF. CDR3 nucleotide sequence: TGCGCCAGCCCAATGAGGGGGCCCCAAACAGGAAACACCATATATTTT.

The gene calls are TRBV18 and TRBJ1-3, with D unclear. This CDR3 contains 13 residues. The germline CDR1 and CDR2 sequences are KGHSH and LQKENI. Trimming cost V 1 base and J 4 bases, with 5 bases left between them. CDR3 sequence (DNA): TGTGCCAGCTCACCACTCCAGGGAAACACCATATATTTT. As protein: CASSPLQGNTIYF.

This chain joins TRBV18 and TRBJ2-7; D uncertain. This CDR3 region has 16 residues. Trimming removed 6 bases from V and 0 bases from J, with 18 bases in between. Germline V gene data show CDR1 as KGHSH and CDR2 as LQKENI. The CDR3 is CASSQAPGRGSYEQYF. The CDR3 bases are TGTGCCAGCTCTCAAGCCCCCGGGCGAGGCTCCTACGAGCAGTACTTC.

The chain recombines TRBV5-6 with TRBJ2-7; D gene unclear. The V end was cut by 0 bases, the J end by 3 bases, with 10 bases between. The V gene's germline CDR1 is SGHDT and CDR2 YYEEEE. CDR3 length: 14 residues. The CDR3 DNA sequence: TGTGCCAGCAGCTTGGCGAGCACATTCTACGAGCAGTACTTC. Translating it yields CASSLASTFYEQYF. The full variable domain, in which reference TRBV5-6 and TRBJ2-7 provide the parts outside the CDR3, is DAGVTQSPTHLIKTRGQQVTLRCSPKSGHDTVSWYQQALGQGPQFIFQYYEEEERQRGNFPDRFSGHQFPNYSSELNVNALLLGDSALYLCASSLASTFYEQYFGPGTRLTVT.

The V and J genes are TRBV2 and TRBJ1-3; D is ambiguous. Germline loops: CDR1 SNHLY, CDR2 FYNNEI. V lost 3 bases and J lost 0, with 9 bases in between. This CDR3 region has 15 residues. Here the CDR3 DNA reads TGTGCCAGCAGTGACGGCCGGGACTCTGGAAACACCATATATTTT. It yields the protein CASSDGRDSGNTIYF. Complete variable domain (other parts from reference TRBV2 and TRBJ1-3): EPEVTQTPSHQVTQMGQEVILRCVPISNHLYFYWYRQILGQKVEFLVSFYNNEISEKSEIFDDQFSVERPDGSNFTLKIRSTKLEDSAMYFCASSDGRDSGNTIYFGEGSWLTVV.

The chain employs TRBV7-2 and TRBJ1-5, with 9 bases identical to TRBD1. Germline CDR1 is SGHTA and CDR2 is FQGNSA. V gave up 5 bases and J gave up 2 bases; unmatched junction bases: 4. The length of the CDR3 is 15 residues. As DNA, the CDR3 is TGTGCCAGCAGCAGCCGGACAGGGGGCAATCAGCCCCAGCATTTT. Protein product: CASSSRTGGNQPQHF.

The gene calls are TRBV30 and TRBJ1-1, with a possible D match to TRBD1 (6 bases). Per the germline V gene, CDR1 is GTSNPN and CDR2 is SVGIG (reference sequence). The CDR3 covers 13 residues. Deletions cut 0 bases from V and 3 bases from J, with 8 bases between. CDR3 residues: CAWSVQGDTEAFF. The CDR3 DNA sequence: TGTGCCTGGAGTGTACAGGGTGACACTGAAGCTTTCTTT.